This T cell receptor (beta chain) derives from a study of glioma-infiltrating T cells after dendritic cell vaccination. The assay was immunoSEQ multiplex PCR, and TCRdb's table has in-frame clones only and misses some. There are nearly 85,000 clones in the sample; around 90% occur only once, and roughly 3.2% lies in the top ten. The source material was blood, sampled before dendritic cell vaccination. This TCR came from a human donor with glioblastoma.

The CDR3 region is CASSQLGTANTGELFF. CDR3 bases: TGTGCCAGCAGCCAACTCGGGACAGCGAACACCGGGGAGCTGTTTTTT. The chain links TRBV2 to TRBJ2-2, with TRBD1 identical over 7 bases. The CDR3 is 16 amino acids. Germline assignment: CDR1 SNHLY and CDR2 FYNNEI. V gave up 6 bases and J gave up 0 bases; unmatched junction bases: 7.